This TCR beta chain appears in the sequencing data of a study of vaccination effects on CD4 cells after COVID-19. The authors isolated CD4+ T cells after nine to eleven days of culture. Trimming took off 5 bases at V and 8 bases at J, with 15 bases between the two ends. The CDR3 spans 14 residues. Per germline, CDR1 ENHRY and CDR2 SYGVKD. Clones were sequenced by immunoSEQ multiplex PCR, and TCRdb holds only the in-frame ones, with some missing. The data show approximately 50,000 clones, 76% seen once. A remark on this clone: Its specificity is not known.

The sequence came from a human donor who had a prior SARS-CoV-2 infection. The sequences come from CD4+ T cells from PBMCs cultured without peptide, collected before COVID-19 vaccination. The chain employs TRBV10-3 and TRBJ1-4, with D perhaps TRBD1 (6 bases). CDR3 coding DNA: TGTGCCATCAGTTCGAGAACAGGGCGAGAAAAACTGTTTTTT. Translated: CAISSRTGREKLFF.